This TCR beta chain derives from a study of blood T cell repertoires in COVID-19. In the study overall: COVID-19 samples, acute and convalescent, were from the United States, Italy and Spain. Nucleic acid was either cDNA or gDNA, and it came from T cells, B-cell-depleted T cells, or PBMCs.

This clone was picked up one time. From germline, CDR1 is KGHSH and CDR2 LQKENI. V was pared by 3 bases and J by 1 base, with 6 bases of the junction left unmatched. The CDR3 totals 16 residues. As originally analysed: The assay estimated nucleated cells by amplifying reference gene primers. Libraries were prepared by immunoSEQ multiplex PCR; TCRdb keeps only in-frame clonotypes and omits some of them. The DNA gave D and trimming, while V, J and clone size come from that table. The sample lists tens of thousands of clones; around nine tenths were seen once. The chain carries TRBV18 and TRBJ1-1; TRBD1 matches 9 bases. The receptor was isolated from a woman at least 80 years old with acute or convalescent COVID-19. The sequenced material came from peripheral blood. As DNA, the CDR3 is TGTGCCAGCTCACCCGGGACAGGGAGTAGGAACACTGAAGCTTTCTTT. This gives the protein CASSPGTGSRNTEAFF.